The 8 T cell receptor beta chains below all came from one sample that was sequenced in a study of T cell responses to AZD1222 COVID-19 vaccine. Some clones are missing from TCRdb's copy, which holds only in-frame ones; the method was immunoSEQ multiplex PCR. The sample contains 68,000 or so clones, 88% of which appear only once. The sequencing used peripheral blood, collected on day 0 of AZD1222 vaccination. These receptors were collected from an adult in good health.

This clone was detected once. CDR3 region: CASSWELDGYTF. DNA for the CDR3: TGTGCCAGCAGCTGGGAACTCGATGGCTACACCTTC. This sequence joins TRBV5-6 and TRBJ1-2; no clear D gene. V shed 3 bases and J shed 6 bases, with 9 bases lying between them. The CDR3 loop spans 12 amino acids. Germline lookup yields CDR1 SGHDT and CDR2 YYEEEE.

This clone was seen a handful of times. The chain uses TRBV6-2 or TRBV6-3 and TRBJ2-7; D unresolved. CDR1 and CDR2 from the germline V gene are MNHEY and SVGEGT. This CDR3 is 11 amino acids long. Trimming removed 0 bases at V and 6 bases at J, with 3 bases between. The CDR3 DNA sequence: TGTGCCAGCAGTTACTCGGTCGAGCAGTACTTC. Protein product: CASSYSVEQYF.

This chain uses TRBV2 with TRBJ1-1; 9 bases line up with TRBD1. The V gene end was trimmed by 8 bases and the J gene end by 5 bases; junction bases not matched to a gene: 6. Germline V gene lookup returns CDR1 SNHLY and CDR2 FYNNEI. This CDR3 has 13 amino acids. As DNA, the CDR3 is TGTGCCAGCCTGACGACAGGGGGAACTGAAGCTTTCTTT. Amino acid sequence: CASLTTGGTEAFF.

The V gene is TRBV6-1, the J gene TRBJ2-7; D call uncertain. The CDR3 is made up of 13 amino acids. Per the germline V gene, CDR1 is MNHNS and CDR2 is SASEGT. V shed 3 bases and J shed 7 bases, with 13 bases lying between them. Written as DNA, the CDR3 is TGTGCCAGCAGTGATGACCGGATGGGGGAGCAGTACTTC. The encoded protein is CASSDDRMGEQYF.

The chain recombines TRBV7-9 with TRBJ1-1, with D maybe TRBD1 (5 bases). The CDR3 is 19 residues long. The germline gives CDR1 SEHNR, CDR2 FQNEAQ (reference sequence). V lost 3 bases, J lost 2 bases, and 25 bases lay in between. The CDR3 region is CASSFTRSGTHVLNTEAFF. Written as DNA, the CDR3 is TGTGCCAGCAGCTTTACCCGTTCAGGGACCCATGTCCTCAACACTGAAGCTTTCTTT.

V gene TRBV7-8 combines with J gene TRBJ2-7; 11 nucleotides agree with TRBD2. The CDR3 consists of 15 residues. Per the germline V gene, CDR1 is SGHVS and CDR2 is FQNEAQ. Germline trimming cut 6 bases from V and 0 bases from J; bases unmatched to any gene: 4. The CDR3 DNA reads as TGTGCCAGCAGTTTGGGACTAGCGGCCTCCTACGAGCAGTACTTC. Amino acids: CASSLGLAASYEQYF.

The chain joins TRBV13 to TRBJ2-3; 7 nucleotides align to TRBD1. After removal of 5 bases from V and 1 base from J, the junction contained 6 bases not matched to a gene. The CDR3 has 15 residues. CDR1 and CDR2 (germline): PRHDT, FYEKMQ (reference sequence). The CDR3, as DNA: TGTGCCAGCAGCCGACAGGGATACGGCACAGATACGCAGTATTTT. It specifies CASSRQGYGTDTQYF.

This rearrangement joins TRBV7-3 to TRBJ1-1; TRBD1 matches at 7 bases. The CDR3 runs to 13 residues. Germline V gives CDR1 SGHTA, CDR2 FQGTGA. Germline trimming cut 5 bases from V and 9 bases from J; bases unmatched to any gene: 9. The chain's CDR3 is CASSDYRQGQAFF. The CDR3 nucleotides are TGTGCCAGCAGCGATTACCGACAGGGTCAAGCTTTCTTT.